A single sample gave rise to the 10 T cell receptor beta chains below, sequenced in a study of OX40 agonist ivuxolimab in advanced cancers. The method was immunoSEQ multiplex PCR; TCRdb's version includes in-frame clones alone and lacks a portion of them. The data show around 85,000 clones, with 91% seen just once and about 1.7% held by the top ten. The input for sequencing was CD4+ or CD8+ T cells sorted from blood, taken in a trial of the OX40 agonist ivuxolimab. Receptors were obtained from an adult with an advanced solid tumor such as melanoma, head and neck, liver or kidney cancer.

The CDR3 protein is CAIRTGTGEKLFF. The CDR3 DNA is TGTGCCATTCGGACAGGAACGGGGGAAAAACTGTTTTTT. This chain uses TRBV28 with TRBJ1-4; 7 bases match TRBD1. From germline, CDR1 is MDHEN and CDR2 SYDVKM. V shed 10 bases and J 8 bases; nucleotides not matched to a gene: 10. The CDR3 contains 13 residues.

This clone has just one count. The V and J genes are TRBV28 and TRBJ1-5, with D maybe TRBD1 (6 bases). Between the trimmed V and J ends, which lost 7 bases and 2 bases, there was a span of 15 bases. Germline V CDR1 and CDR2: MDHEN, SYDVKM. The CDR3 has 15 amino acids. The CDR3 region is CASTSGTMGNQPQHF. The CDR3 DNA is TGTGCCAGCACGAGCGGGACAATGGGCAATCAGCCCCAGCATTTT.

The chain recombines TRBV28 with TRBJ2-2; 12 bases are a match to TRBD2. The V gene's germline CDR1 is MDHEN and CDR2 SYDVKM. The length of the CDR3 is 18 residues. Unmatched junction bases numbered 16, after V lost 5 bases and J lost 9 bases. The CDR3 DNA reads as TGTGCCAGCAGTCGCCACGCGGCTAGCGGGAGGGCGGTGCGGGAGCTGTTTTTT. Protein sequence: CASSRHAASGRAVRELFF.

The gene calls are TRBV7-2 and TRBJ2-4, with D maybe TRBD2 (7 bases). The length of the CDR3 is 15 residues. CDR1 and CDR2 from the germline V gene are SGHTA and FQGNSA. Trimming took 7 bases from V and 0 from J, leaving 13 bases between them. The CDR3 loop is CASTQGGVAKNIQYF. The CDR3 region has the DNA TGTGCCAGCACCCAAGGGGGGGTAGCCAAAAACATTCAGTACTTC.

The chain links TRBV7-9 to TRBJ1-2; D perhaps matches TRBD1 (5 bases). This CDR3 has 13 amino acids. The V end lost 4 bases, the J end lost 4 bases, and 10 bases lay between the germline ends. Germline-derived CDR1 and CDR2 are SEHNR and FQNEAQ (reference sequence). CDR3 region: CASSSQGSYGYTF. In nucleotides, the CDR3 is TGTGCCAGCAGCTCCCAGGGTAGCTATGGCTACACCTTC.

V usage is TRBV29-1 and J usage is TRBJ2-7; 9 nucleotides match TRBD1. V shed 7 bases and J 3 bases; nucleotides not matched to a gene: 4. CDR1 and CDR2 from the germline V gene are SQVTM and ANQGSEA. The CDR3 has 12 amino acids. The CDR3 bases are TGCAGCGCCGGACAGGGGATCTACGAGCAGTACTTC. It is translated as CSAGQGIYEQYF.

The rearrangement uses TRBV19 and TRBJ2-3; D gene ambiguous. There are 16 residues in the CDR3. Between the trimmed V and J ends, which lost 1 base and 2 bases, there was a span of 13 bases. CDR1 is LNHDA, CDR2 SQIVND, per germline (reference sequence). The CDR3 DNA follows: TGTGCCAGTAGTATAGTGAGACTTCAAAACACAGATACGCAGTATTTT. Translated, it gives CASSIVRLQNTDTQYF.

CDR3 nucleotide sequence: TGCGCCAGCAGCCAAGAATTTAATCAGCCCCAGCATTTT. Translation gives CASSQEFNQPQHF. The V call is TRBV4-1, the J call TRBJ1-5; D is unresolved. The CDR3 contains 13 residues. V was trimmed by 0 bases and J by 4 bases, leaving 4 bases between them. Germline CDR1 MGHRA, CDR2 YSYEKL.

This chain joins TRBV30 and TRBJ1-1; 8 positions agree with TRBD1. V was pared by 7 bases and J by 10 bases, with 14 bases of the junction left unmatched. The CDR3 spans 13 residues. The germline gives CDR1 GTSNPN, CDR2 SVGIG (reference sequence). The CDR3 DNA sequence: TGTGCCTCCCTTGTCCTGACAGGGGTGGCAGCTTTCTTT. Translated, it gives CASLVLTGVAAFF.

The chain links TRBV19 to TRBJ2-1; 8 positions match TRBD2. This CDR3 has 14 residues. Per germline, CDR1 LNHDA and CDR2 SQIVND (reference sequence). The ends lost 6 bases at V and 10 bases at J; junction bases unmatched: 11. CDR3 nucleotides: TGTGCCAGTAGACAATCATTCATAGCGGGAGAGCAGTTCTTC. This gives the protein CASRQSFIAGEQFF. Complete variable domain (other parts from reference TRBV19 and TRBJ2-1): DGGITQSPKYLFRKEGQNVTLSCEQNLNHDAMYWYRQDPGQGLRLIYYSQIVNDFQKGDIAEGYSVSREKKESFPLTVTSAQKNPTAFYLCASRQSFIAGEQFFGPGTRLTVL.